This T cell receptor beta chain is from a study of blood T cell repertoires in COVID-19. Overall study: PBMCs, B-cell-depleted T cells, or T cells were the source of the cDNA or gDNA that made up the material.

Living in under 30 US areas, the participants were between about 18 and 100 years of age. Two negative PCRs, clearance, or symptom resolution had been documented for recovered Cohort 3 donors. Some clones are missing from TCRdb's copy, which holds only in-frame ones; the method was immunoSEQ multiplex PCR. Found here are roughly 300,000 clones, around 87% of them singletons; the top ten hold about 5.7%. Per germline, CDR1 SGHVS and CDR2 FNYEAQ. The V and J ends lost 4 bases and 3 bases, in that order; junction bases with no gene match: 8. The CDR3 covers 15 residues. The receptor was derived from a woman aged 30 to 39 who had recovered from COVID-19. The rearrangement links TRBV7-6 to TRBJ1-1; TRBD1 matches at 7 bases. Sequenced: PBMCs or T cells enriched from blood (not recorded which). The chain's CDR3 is CASSSKTGLDTEAFF. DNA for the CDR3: TGTGCCAGCAGCTCGAAGACAGGGTTGGACACTGAAGCTTTCTTT.